Given below is one T cell receptor beta chain in context. Antigen: not known. The data derive from a study of cytomegalovirus exposure and HLA in healthy donors. Primers included in the PCR were 60 Vbeta and 13 Jbeta primers. Using immunoSEQ multiplex PCR, the repertoire was profiled, and TCRdb retains in-frame clones only, with some absent. The table has around 270,000 clones, under 90% seen once. The CDR3 covers 17 residues. CDR1 is SGHVS and CDR2 is FQNEAQ in the germline V gene. Trimming shortened V by 2 bases and J by 3 bases, and 19 bases separated the two germline ends. Study-wide results and limits: A missense DCLRE1C variant was associated with V- and J-gene trimming of TCR beta chains in a later analysis, and an independent cohort replicated the association.

The receptor was isolated from a girl aged 2-15 years in good health and CMV-seronegative. The sequencing sample was made of PBMCs. V is TRBV7-8 and J is TRBJ1-1; D not resolved. CDR3 protein: CASSLPHSSGLYTEAFF. The CDR3 DNA reads TGTGCCAGCAGCTTACCCCACTCATCGGGTCTGTACACTGAAGCTTTCTTT. The full variable domain, rest sourced from reference TRBV7-8 and TRBJ1-1, is GAGVSQSPRYKVAKRGQDVALRCDPISGHVSLFWYQQALGQGPEFLTYFQNEAQLDKSGLPSDRFFAERPEGSVSTLKIQRTQQEDSAVYLCASSLPHSSGLYTEAFFGQGTRLTVV.